This T cell receptor (beta chain) was captured by sequencing in a study of Graves' ophthalmopathy and Graves' hyperthyroidism. This clonotype was detected many times. Investigators amplified TCR beta CDR3 regions from RNA transcripts. A first-round RT-PCR used HTBI primers, followed by a second-round multiplex PCR. TCRdb used MiXCR to reprocess the multiplex PCR reads, holding one entry per CDR3 protein. The data hold just over 400,000 distinct CDR3 sequences, with about 21% observed a single time. The CDR3 length is 15 residues. V gave up 7 bases and J gave up 0 bases, with 16 bases separating them. Germline-derived CDR1 and CDR2 are SGHVS and FQNEAQ.

Sequenced: peripheral blood. The TCR comes from a young woman with stable Graves' hyperthyroidism. This chain connects TRBV7-8 to TRBJ2-7; no reliable D call. CDR3 region: CASNSGLVRSYEQYF. Written as DNA, the CDR3 is TGTGCCAGCAACTCCGGGTTGGTACGCTCCTACGAGCAGTACTTC.